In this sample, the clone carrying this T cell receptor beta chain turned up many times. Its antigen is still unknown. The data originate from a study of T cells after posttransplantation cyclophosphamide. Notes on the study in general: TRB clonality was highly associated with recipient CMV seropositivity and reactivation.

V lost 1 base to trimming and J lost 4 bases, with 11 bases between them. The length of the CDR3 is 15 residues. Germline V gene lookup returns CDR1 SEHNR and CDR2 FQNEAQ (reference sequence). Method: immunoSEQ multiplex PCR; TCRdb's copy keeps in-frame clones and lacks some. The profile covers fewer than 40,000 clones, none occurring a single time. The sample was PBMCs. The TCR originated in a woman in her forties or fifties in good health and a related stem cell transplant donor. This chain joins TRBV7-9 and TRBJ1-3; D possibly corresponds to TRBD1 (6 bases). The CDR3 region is CASSLGDDRGNTIYF. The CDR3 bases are TGTGCCAGCAGCTTAGGGGACGACAGGGGAAACACCATATATTTT.